The rows below give T cell receptor beta chains drawn from one sample of a study of blood T cell repertoires in COVID-19. Measured with immunoSEQ multiplex PCR; TCRdb has only the in-frame clones, and not every one. The data contain 400,000 or so clones, around nine tenths of them singletons. Sequencing was done on a sample of peripheral blood. These receptors were collected from a middle-aged woman with COVID-19, enrolled during active disease. Both conserved end residues are part of each CDR3. D genes are given only for firm matches. Rows may omit the clone size; those that give it use once, few, many or a size class.

j_call v_call d_call clone_size cdr3_aa cdr3_nt
TRBJ1-5 TRBV5-1 TRBD1 - CASSPEMRQGSGQPQHF TGCGCCAGCAGCCCCGAAATGAGACAGGGTTCAGGTCAGCCCCAGCATTTT
TRBJ1-6 TRBV27 - - CASSSQGVYSPLHF TGTGCCAGCAGTTCACAGGGTGTATATTCACCCCTCCACTTT
TRBJ1-2 TRBV6-5 TRBD1 - CASGALTGWDYGYTF TGTGCCAGCGGGGCCTTGACAGGGTGGGACTATGGCTACACCTTC
TRBJ2-7 TRBV27 TRBD2 - CASSLPKLAGGPSEQYF TGTGCCAGCAGTTTACCAAAACTAGCGGGAGGGCCGAGCGAGCAGTACTTC
TRBJ1-2 TRBV4-3 TRBD1 - CASSPDRGRANYGYTF TGCGCCAGCAGCCCGGACAGGGGACGGGCTAACTATGGCTACACCTTC
TRBJ2-2 TRBV19 - once CASTQDFQTNTGELFF TGTGCCAGTACTCAGGACTTCCAAACGAACACCGGGGAGCTGTTTTTT
TRBJ1-3 TRBV9 - - CASSVAGALSGNTIYF TGTGCCAGCAGCGTAGCTGGGGCTCTCTCTGGAAACACCATATATTTT
TRBJ1-1 TRBV5-1 TRBD1 - CASRTQGAHTEAFF TGCGCCAGCAGGACACAGGGGGCCCACACTGAAGCTTTCTTT
TRBJ1-1 TRBV6-2/TRBV6-3 TRBD1 - CASSYRTGGKDTEAFF TGTGCCAGCAGTTACAGGACAGGAGGAAAGGACACTGAAGCTTTCTTT
TRBJ1-4 TRBV6-6 TRBD1 - CASSTGGSLTNEKLFF TGTGCCAGCAGCACAGGGGGTTCTCTAACTAATGAAAAACTGTTTTTT
TRBJ1-1 TRBV7-9 - - CASSLVGGANTEAFF TGTGCCAGCAGCTTAGTTGGGGGGGCGAACACTGAAGCTTTCTTT
TRBJ1-5 TRBV2 - - CASRGSPRSGQPQHF TGTGCCAGCCGGGGGAGCCCCCGATCTGGCCAGCCCCAGCATTTT
TRBJ2-1 TRBV6-6 - few CASSPRTASTSMNEQFF TGTGCCAGCAGTCCCCGGACGGCCTCGACTAGTATGAATGAGCAGTTCTTC
TRBJ1-1 TRBV18 - - CASSPQSLNTEAFF TGTGCCAGCTCACCTCAAAGCTTAAACACTGAAGCTTTCTTT
TRBJ2-2 TRBV7-6 TRBD2 - CASSEGTSGGFGELFF TGTGCCAGCAGCGAAGGGACTAGCGGAGGATTCGGGGAGCTGTTTTTT